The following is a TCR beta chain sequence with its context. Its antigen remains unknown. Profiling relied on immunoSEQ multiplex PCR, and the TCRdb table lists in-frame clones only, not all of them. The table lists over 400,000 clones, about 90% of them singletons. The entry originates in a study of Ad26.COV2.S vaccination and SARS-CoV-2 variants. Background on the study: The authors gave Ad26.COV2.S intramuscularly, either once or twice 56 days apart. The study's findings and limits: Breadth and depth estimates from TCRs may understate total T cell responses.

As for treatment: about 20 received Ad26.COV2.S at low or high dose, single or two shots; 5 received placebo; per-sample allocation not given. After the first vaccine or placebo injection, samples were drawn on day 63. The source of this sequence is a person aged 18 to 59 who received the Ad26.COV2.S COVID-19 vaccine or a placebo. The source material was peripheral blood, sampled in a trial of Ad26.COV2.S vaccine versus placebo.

The CDR3 DNA reads TGTGCCAGCAGCGTTAGCGGGAGGGCCTGGGCCGGGGAGCTGTTTTTT. Residues: CASSVSGRAWAGELFF. This chain links TRBV9 with TRBJ2-2; TRBD2 matches 11 bases. Germline lookup yields CDR1 SGDLS and CDR2 YYNGEE. The CDR3 consists of 16 residues. The ends lost 2 bases at V and 6 bases at J; junction bases unmatched: 6.